Below, 18 T cell receptor beta chains from the same sample are listed, as sequenced in a study of shared clonotypes between healthy human individuals (dated by TCRdb to 2019 to 2021). The receptor library was made with the immunoSEQ multiplex PCR assay. Sourced from immuneACCESS, this table was stored by TCRdb with only in-frame sequences that have V and J called. A share of the clones is absent; for the studies checked, an unresolved V gene accounts for under half, and the remainder has no known explanation. Present in this sample are 600,000 to 750,000 clones, over 60% of which were seen just once. The top ten clonotypes cover less than 2% of the sample. Sequencing used memory CD4+ T cells sorted from blood. According to the study, the label for this sample's cell subset or site signals: CD45RA-negative fraction. The receptors shown here come from a young woman in good health.

This clone was detected only a few times. This chain connects TRBV6-1 to TRBJ1-5, with TRBD1 as a possible D gene (5 bases). The CDR3 sequence is 15 residues long. The V and J ends lost 4 bases and 3 bases respectively, with 13 bases between them. Germline V gene lookup returns CDR1 MNHNS and CDR2 SASEGT. The CDR3 region has the DNA TGTGCCAGCAGTGGCCGCTGGGGGGTCAATCAGCCCCAGCATTTT. Its translation: CASSGRWGVNQPQHF.

The gene calls are TRBV27 and TRBJ2-7; weak D call: TRBD1 (5 bases). Trimming took off 4 bases at V and 7 bases at J, with 11 bases between the two ends. The CDR3 runs to 12 residues. CDR1 MNHEY and CDR2 SMNVEV come from the germline V gene (reference sequence). Here the CDR3 DNA reads TGTGCCAGCAGTTCCACAGGTCGGGAGCAGTACTTC. Protein sequence: CASSSTGREQYF.

Comment on this clone: Within the sample, other DNA sequences also encode this same CDR3. The chain joins TRBV2 to TRBJ2-2; possible D gene TRBD2, 5 bases. The CDR3 contains 13 residues. Germline V lookup: CDR1 SNHLY, CDR2 FYNNEI. Trimming cost V 7 bases and J 1 base, with 7 bases left between them. CDR3 DNA sequence: TGTGCCAGCAAGAGGGAGAACACCGGGGAGCTGTTTTTT. Translating it yields CASKRENTGELFF.

V is TRBV7-9 and J is TRBJ2-7, with TRBD1 matching over 11 bases. Unmatched junction bases numbered 4, after V lost 0 bases and J lost 0 bases. This CDR3 contains 17 residues. Germline lookup yields CDR1 SEHNR and CDR2 FQNEAQ (reference sequence). Here the CDR3 reads CASSLAGTGGFSYEQYF. The CDR3 nucleotides read TGTGCCAGCAGCTTAGCCGGGACAGGGGGTTTCTCCTACGAGCAGTACTTC. The full variable domain, its missing parts supplied by reference TRBV7-9 and TRBJ2-7, is DTGVSQNPRHKITKRGQNVTFRCDPISEHNRLYWYRQTLGQGPEFLTYFQNEAQLEKSRLLSDRFSAERPKGSFSTLEIQRTEQGDSAMYLCASSLAGTGGFSYEQYFGPGTRLTVT.

This clone was detected only a few times. The chain is built from TRBV2 and TRBJ2-6; a possible D gene is TRBD2 (5 bases). The CDR3 covers 16 residues. The germline V and J ends were trimmed by 7 bases and 1 base, with 14 bases remaining between them. CDR1 is SNHLY, CDR2 FYNNEI, per germline. The CDR3 DNA sequence: TGTGCCAGCACCACTCGGGGTTTTTCTGGGGCCAACGTCCTGACTTTC. Translating it yields CASTTRGFSGANVLTF. The variable domain in full, completed from reference TRBV2 and TRBJ2-6, reads EPEVTQTPSHQVTQMGQEVILRCVPISNHLYFYWYRQILGQKVEFLVSFYNNEISEKSEIFDDQFSVERPDGSNFTLKIRSTKLEDSAMYFCASTTRGFSGANVLTFGAGSRLTVL.

The chain uses TRBV28 and TRBJ2-7; D assignment may be TRBD1 or TRBD2 (5 bases each). The CDR3 is made up of 14 amino acids. Per germline, CDR1 MDHEN and CDR2 SYDVKM. Trimming took off 8 bases at V and 3 bases at J, with 17 bases between the two ends. The CDR3 region has the DNA TGTGCCAGCGGGTCCCTCGGGGCCAACTACGAGCAGTACTTC. Protein: CASGSLGANYEQYF.

The chain is built from TRBV7-2 and TRBJ2-1, with TRBD1 as a possible D gene (6 bases). Germline V gives CDR1 SGHTA, CDR2 FQGNSA. The CDR3 loop spans 14 amino acids. V lost 5 bases and J lost 4, with 12 bases in between. CDR3 nucleotide sequence: TGTGCCAGCAGCCCCGGGACACCTTACAATGAGCAGTTCTTC. This sequence encodes CASSPGTPYNEQFF.

This clone was observed a few times. The rearrangement links TRBV18 to TRBJ2-7, with D unresolved. Germline V lookup: CDR1 KGHSH, CDR2 LQKENI. The CDR3 totals 16 residues. V was clipped by 2 bases and J by 0 bases, with 14 bases between them. Here the CDR3 reads CASSPTPGRSSYEQYF. DNA for the CDR3: TGTGCCAGCTCACCAACTCCGGGCAGGAGCTCCTACGAGCAGTACTTC.

The chain links TRBV7-4 to TRBJ1-5; D might be TRBD1 (5 bases). The CDR3 has 14 residues. V was pared by 6 bases and J by 9 bases, with 18 bases between. In germline, CDR1 is SGHVT, CDR2 SQSDAQ. The DNA of the CDR3 is TGTGCCAGCAGGACAAGAATCGGGGCCCGGCCCCAGCATTTT. Its protein product is CASRTRIGARPQHF.

The chain combines TRBV4-2 with TRBJ1-5; the match to TRBD1 covers 8 bases. Trimming took 0 bases from V and 6 from J; bases not matched to a gene: 4. CDR1 is LGHNA and CDR2 is YNFKEQ in the germline V gene. The CDR3 totals 15 residues. CDR3: CASSQDSRGRQPQHF. The CDR3 nucleotides are TGTGCCAGCAGCCAAGATAGCAGGGGGCGTCAGCCCCAGCATTTT.

This chain joins TRBV7-9 and TRBJ2-3, with D perhaps TRBD1 or TRBD2 (7 bases each). This CDR3 is built from 12 residues. Germline loops: CDR1 SEHNR, CDR2 FQNEAQ (reference sequence). Trimming cost V 5 bases and J 7 bases, with 10 bases left between them. The CDR3 loop reads CASSQGGNTQYF. The CDR3 nucleotides read TGTGCCAGCAGCCAGGGGGGGAATACGCAGTATTTT.

The chain links TRBV5-1 to TRBJ2-2; TRBD1 aligns across 9 bases. The CDR3 has 17 residues. Germline-derived CDR1 and CDR2 are SGHRS and YFSETQ. The trim removed 4 bases at V and 4 bases at J, leaving 11 bases unmatched. This CDR3 reads CASSVLQGAGTTGELFF. The CDR3 DNA reads as TGCGCCAGCAGCGTCCTACAGGGGGCTGGTACCACCGGGGAGCTGTTTTTT.

This clone has a count of ten or more. This rearrangement joins TRBV30 to TRBJ1-5; D not certain. Germline values: CDR1 GTSNPN, CDR2 SVGIG (reference sequence). The CDR3 runs to 13 residues. Deletions cut 5 bases from V and 0 bases from J, with 8 bases between. CDR3 sequence (DNA): TGTGCCTGGTCCTCACGTAGCAATCAGCCCCAGCATTTT. It is translated as CAWSSRSNQPQHF.

This chain links TRBV18 with TRBJ1-1, with TRBD1 matching 7 bases. Germline lookup yields CDR1 KGHSH and CDR2 LQKENI. After removal of 8 bases from V and 5 bases from J, the junction contained 11 bases not matched to a gene. The CDR3 is 14 residues long. In DNA form, the CDR3 reads TGTGCCAGCGGAAAGGCACAGGGGCGGACTGAAGCTTTCTTT. It yields the protein CASGKAQGRTEAFF.

The V gene is TRBV7-9, the J gene TRBJ2-1; 14 nucleotides agree with TRBD2. Per germline, CDR1 SEHNR and CDR2 FQNEAQ (reference sequence). The CDR3 has 16 residues. Losses at the gene ends were 0 bases for V and 8 bases for J; bases not matched to a gene: 3. CDR3 sequence (DNA): TGTGCCAGCAGCTTAGCGGGGACTAGCGGGAGATATGAGCAGTTCTTC. It specifies CASSLAGTSGRYEQFF.

The gene calls are TRBV29-1 and TRBJ1-5; D call uncertain. The germline gives CDR1 SQVTM, CDR2 ANQGSEA. Trimming shortened V by 2 bases and J by 2 bases, and 13 bases separated the two germline ends. The CDR3 loop spans 15 amino acids. The CDR3, as DNA: TGCAGCGTTGAACTAGGGCCGGGCGGCAATCAGCCCCAGCATTTT. Translation: CSVELGPGGNQPQHF.

This chain links TRBV6-5 with TRBJ1-1; 8 bases match TRBD1. This CDR3 comprises 16 residues. The J segment lost 3 bases and the V segment lost 4 bases, leaving 10 bases of the junction unmatched. From germline, CDR1 is MNHEY and CDR2 SVGAGI. CDR3 region: CASSLKPTGEDTEAFF. Written as DNA, the CDR3 is TGTGCCAGCAGTTTAAAACCGACAGGGGAGGACACTGAAGCTTTCTTT.

Turning to this clone: This sequence may be a read error, since a much larger clone differs from it by one base. Since the CDR3 does not end with the conserved phenylalanine or tryptophan, this likely comes from a read error. The rearrangement links TRBV4-2 to TRBJ1-2; D ambiguous. V was clipped by 0 bases and J by 4 bases, with 12 bases between them. The CDR3 runs 15 residues. Germline V gene lookup returns CDR1 LGHNA and CDR2 YNFKEQ. CDR3 DNA sequence: TGTGCCAGCAGCCAAGATCTACAAACCCGCTATGGCTACACCCTC. Translating gives CASSQDLQTRYGYTL.